The rows below give T cell receptor beta chains drawn from one sample of a study of technical replicates of blood from several donors. Profiled with immunoSEQ multiplex PCR; TCRdb holds only in-frame clones, not every one. This table holds some 89,000 clones, roughly 94% found once. The specimen was T cells isolated from PBMCs. The source of these receptors is a human donor in good health. Both conserved end residues are part of each CDR3. D genes are given only for firm matches. A clone size is listed for some rows: how often the clone was seen (once, few, many), or a class if it is expanded.

J: TRBJ1-4; D: .; V: TRBV30; size: .; DNA: TGTGCCTGGAGTGTGCAGGCAACTAATGAAAAACTGTTTTTT; CDR3: CAWSVQATNEKLFF
J: TRBJ2-3; D: .; V: TRBV5-6; size: .; DNA: TGTGCCAGCAGCCGTGAACATAGGGAGGCAGATACGCAGTATTTT; CDR3: CASSREHREADTQYF
J: TRBJ2-1; D: TRBD2; V: TRBV14; size: .; DNA: TGTGCCAGCAGCCAAGAGGGCTTAGCGGGTTCCTACAATGAGCAGTTCTTC; CDR3: CASSQEGLAGSYNEQFF
J: TRBJ2-7; D: .; V: TRBV4-1; size: .; DNA: TGCGCCAGCAGCCAAGTATCCAGCGGGTCCTACGAGCAGTACTTC; CDR3: CASSQVSSGSYEQYF
J: TRBJ1-1; D: .; V: TRBV11-3; size: .; DNA: TGTGCCAGCAGCCTTCGCCCTGGGAGGGAGGACACTGAAGCTTTCTTT; CDR3: CASSLRPGREDTEAFF
J: TRBJ2-7; D: .; V: TRBV30; size: .; DNA: TGTGCCTGGAGTACGGGACGGGGGACCTACGAGCAGTACTTC; CDR3: CAWSTGRGTYEQYF
J: TRBJ2-5; D: .; V: TRBV19; size: .; DNA: TGTGCCAGTAGTAGGGAGGCCGGAGAGACCCAGTACTTC; CDR3: CASSREAGETQYF
J: TRBJ2-1; D: .; V: TRBV12-5; size: .; DNA: TGTGCTAGTGGTTTGGTACCGGCGGACAATGAGCAGTTCTTC; CDR3: CASGLVPADNEQFF
J: TRBJ1-1; D: TRBD1; V: TRBV29-1; size: few; DNA: TGCAGCGTGGGGACAGGGACTAACACTGAAGCTTTCTTT; CDR3: CSVGTGTNTEAFF
J: TRBJ2-2; D: .; V: TRBV2; size: .; DNA: TGTGCCAGCAAACAGGGTCACGGGGAGCTGTTTTTT; CDR3: CASKQGHGELFF
J: TRBJ1-3; D: TRBD1; V: TRBV9; size: .; DNA: TGTGCCAGCAACGACAGGGGTACTGGAAACACCATATATTTT; CDR3: CASNDRGTGNTIYF
J: TRBJ2-5; D: TRBD1; V: TRBV25-1; size: .; DNA: TGTGCCAGCAGTGTGCCGGGACAGGGGGGAGAGACCCAGTACTTC; CDR3: CASSVPGQGGETQYF
J: TRBJ1-5; D: TRBD1; V: TRBV27; size: .; DNA: TGTGCCAGCAGGGGGACAGGGGAAACTCAGCCCCAGCATTTT; CDR3: CASRGTGETQPQHF
J: TRBJ2-1; D: TRBD2; V: TRBV19; size: .; DNA: TGTGCCAGTAATCAGCGGGAGATTGATGAGCAGTTCTTC; CDR3: CASNQREIDEQFF
J: TRBJ1-1; D: .; V: TRBV27; size: .; DNA: TGTGCCAGCAGTACCACAGGGTTTAGAGCTTTCTTT; CDR3: CASSTTGFRAFF
J: TRBJ1-5; D: .; V: TRBV6-5; size: few; DNA: TGTGCCAGCAGAACAAACATCGATCAGCCCCAGCATTTT; CDR3: CASRTNIDQPQHF
J: TRBJ2-1; D: TRBD2; V: TRBV7-6; size: once; DNA: TGTGCCAGCAGCTTAGGACTAGCGGACTACAATGAGCAGTTCTTC; CDR3: CASSLGLADYNEQFF
J: TRBJ2-7; D: TRBD2; V: TRBV18; size: .; DNA: TGTGCCAGCTCACCACCTAGCGGGAGAAGTTACGAGCAGTACTTC; CDR3: CASSPPSGRSYEQYF
J: TRBJ2-7; D: .; V: TRBV30; size: .; DNA: TGTGCCTGGAATTCTATAGCCTACGAGCAGTACTTC; CDR3: CAWNSIAYEQYF
J: TRBJ2-7; D: .; V: TRBV7-9; size: .; DNA: TGTGCCAGCAGCGGGAGTGTTTGGGAGCAGTACTTC; CDR3: CASSGSVWEQYF
J: TRBJ2-1; D: .; V: TRBV5-4; size: .; DNA: TGTGCCAGCAGCTTGTATCGGGAGTTTTTCGATGAGCAGTTCTTC; CDR3: CASSLYREFFDEQFF
J: TRBJ2-7; D: .; V: TRBV30; size: .; DNA: TGTGCCTGGAGTGTACGGGAACCCTACGAGCAGTACTTC; CDR3: CAWSVREPYEQYF
J: TRBJ2-1; D: TRBD1; V: TRBV2; size: .; DNA: TGTGCCAGCAGTGAAACTTTCGGGACAGGGGTATACAATGAGCAGTTCTTC; CDR3: CASSETFGTGVYNEQFF
J: TRBJ2-5; D: .; V: TRBV7-3; size: .; DNA: TGTGCCAGCAGCTTAGGGGGGAGAGCCGGGACCCAGTACTTC; CDR3: CASSLGGRAGTQYF
J: TRBJ1-3; D: .; V: TRBV6-6; size: .; DNA: TGTGCCAGCACTATTCTTGACTCTGGAAACACCATATATTTT; CDR3: CASTILDSGNTIYF
J: TRBJ2-7; D: TRBD1; V: TRBV9; size: .; DNA: TGTGCCAGCAGCCCCGGGGACAGGTCCCACGAGCAGTACTTC; CDR3: CASSPGDRSHEQYF
J: TRBJ2-7; D: TRBD1; V: TRBV5-4; size: once; DNA: TGTGCCAGCAGCTTGGCCCGGACAGGGTACGAGCAGTACTTC; CDR3: CASSLARTGYEQYF
J: TRBJ2-2; D: .; V: TRBV10-3; size: .; DNA: TGTGCCATTAGGTACGGGAAGGCCGGGGAGCTGTTTTTT; CDR3: CAIRYGKAGELFF
J: TRBJ2-7; D: .; V: TRBV30; size: .; DNA: TGTGCCTGGAAGGGCGGGGTCACCTACGAGCAGTACTTC; CDR3: CAWKGGVTYEQYF
J: TRBJ1-4; D: TRBD1; V: TRBV15; size: .; DNA: TGTGCCACCAACCAGTGGGACAGGGATGAAAAACTGTTTTTT; CDR3: CATNQWDRDEKLFF
J: TRBJ2-7; D: .; V: TRBV27; size: .; DNA: TGTGCCAGCAGTTGGCAGGGTATCTACGAGCAGTACTTC; CDR3: CASSWQGIYEQYF
J: TRBJ1-2; D: TRBD1; V: TRBV9; size: .; DNA: TGTGCCAGCAGCGACCCGACAGGGAAGATAAAGGGCTATGGCTACACCTTC; CDR3: CASSDPTGKIKGYGYTF
J: TRBJ1-5; D: .; V: TRBV5-6; size: .; DNA: TGTGCCAGCAGCTTCGGACTTGCTAGCAATCAGCCCCAGCATTTT; CDR3: CASSFGLASNQPQHF
J: TRBJ2-1; D: .; V: TRBV10-3; size: once; DNA: TGTGCCATCAGTGGGGTCGAGGATGAGCAGTTCTTC; CDR3: CAISGVEDEQFF
J: TRBJ1-2; D: .; V: TRBV2; size: few; DNA: TGTGCCAGCATTATGGCCTATGGCTACACCTTC; CDR3: CASIMAYGYTF
J: TRBJ2-3; D: .; V: TRBV27; size: .; DNA: TGTGCCAGCAGTAACATCTTAACGGATACGCAGTATTTT; CDR3: CASSNILTDTQYF
J: TRBJ1-4; D: .; V: TRBV13; size: .; DNA: TGTGCCAGCAGCCAACGGGTCCCAACTAATGAAAAACTGTTTTTT; CDR3: CASSQRVPTNEKLFF
J: TRBJ1-6; D: .; V: TRBV4-3; size: .; DNA: TGCGCCAGCAGCCAAGGTCAGGGCGGTACACCCCTCCACTTT; CDR3: CASSQGQGGTPLHF
J: TRBJ1-3; D: .; V: TRBV7-9; size: .; DNA: TGTGCCAGCAGCAGGGGTACTGGAAACACCATATATTTT; CDR3: CASSRGTGNTIYF
J: TRBJ2-7; D: TRBD2; V: TRBV5-1; size: once; DNA: TGCGCCAGCAGCTTGAGGCTAGCGGGACTCGCCTACGAGCAGTACTTC; CDR3: CASSLRLAGLAYEQYF
J: TRBJ2-3; D: .; V: TRBV2; size: .; DNA: TGTGCCAGCATACCCCCTACTTATGCAGATACGCAGTATTTT; CDR3: CASIPPTYADTQYF
J: TRBJ1-5; D: .; V: TRBV15; size: .; DNA: TGTGCCACCAGCGGCAGGGTTGGCCAGCCCCAGCATTTT; CDR3: CATSGRVGQPQHF
J: TRBJ1-2; D: TRBD1; V: TRBV6-5; size: .; DNA: TGTGCCAGTAGGACAGGGAGAAACTATGGCTACACCTTC; CDR3: CASRTGRNYGYTF
J: TRBJ2-4; D: TRBD2; V: TRBV15; size: few; DNA: TGTGCCACCAGCACAGGACCGGGAGGGAACATTCAGTACTTC; CDR3: CATSTGPGGNIQYF
J: TRBJ2-1; D: TRBD2; V: TRBV10-3; size: .; DNA: TGTGCCATCAGCGCGGGAGAGTTCGATGAGCAGTTCTTC; CDR3: CAISAGEFDEQFF
J: TRBJ2-3; D: TRBD2; V: TRBV5-1; size: .; DNA: TGCGCCAGCAGCCCCATAGCGGGAGCGGCTACGCAGTATTTT; CDR3: CASSPIAGAATQYF
J: TRBJ1-5; D: .; V: TRBV7-2; size: .; DNA: TGTGCCAGCAGCTTAATGGGGGGGGTAGGACAGCCCCAGCATTTT; CDR3: CASSLMGGVGQPQHF
J: TRBJ2-1; D: TRBD2; V: TRBV9; size: .; DNA: TGTGCCAGCAGCGTAAATTTGGCTAGCGGGAGTCTAGGAAATGAGCAGTTCTTC; CDR3: CASSVNLASGSLGNEQFF
J: TRBJ1-1; D: .; V: TRBV20-1; size: .; DNA: TGCAGTGCTAGGTCTTCTGAAGCTTTCTTT; CDR3: CSARSSEAFF